This T cell receptor (beta chain) appears in the sequencing data of a study of patients and donors after allogeneic stem cell transplantation. This clonotype has a handful of counts. The germline V gene has CDR1 SQVTM and CDR2 ANQGSEA. V shed 3 bases and J shed 7 bases, with 9 bases lying between them. There are 11 residues in the CDR3. A single record per CDR3 protein comes from TCRdb applying MiXCR to the RT-PCR reads. This table holds fewer than 30,000 distinct CDR3 sequences, about 42% found once. Sequenced input: blood, either unsorted or a sorted T cell fraction (not recorded which). This rearrangement joins TRBV29-1 to TRBJ1-2; D possibly corresponds to TRBD1 (5 bases). This TCR was recovered from a human donor who was either an allogeneic HSCT recipient or a stem cell or donor lymphocyte infusion donor (not recorded which). It is not recorded whose cells these are; they may come from a transplant donor. CDR3 bases: TGCAGCGTTGACAGGGAGTCTGGCTACACCTTC. Amino acids: CSVDRESGYTF.